The T cell receptor beta chain described here comes from a study of regulatory T cells in long-lasting Graves disease (dated by TCRdb to about 2021). About the investigation overall: Antithyroid drugs had been taken for less than 3 months by newly diagnosed Graves' disease patients. The study was registered as a clinical trial and conducted in China. Peripheral blood TCR sequencing and RNA sequencing compared persistent Graves' disease patients with newly diagnosed Graves' disease patients. A total of around 35 samples underwent TCR sequencing, from 13 patients with persistent Graves' disease and some 20 patients with newly diagnosed Graves' disease.

Preparation of the library involved multiplex PCR. Reads for this sample came from an Illumina HiSeq 4000. iRepertoire HTBI primers and Arm-PCR amplification of CDR3 regions were used to construct TCR beta libraries. Before sequencing, the PCR products underwent gel purification. As for the original processing: A total of roughly 65 TRBV and about 13 TRBJ segments were identified across samples and were used for gene usage analysis of CDR3 amino acid clonotypes. COPE and FqMerger were used to merge the filtered high-quality paired reads into contigs. BLAST was used to align contigs to IMGT TRBV, TRBD and TRBJ reference genes, and CDR3 was defined according to IMGT. Any clonotype with a frequency above 0.1% was classified as a highly expanded clone. Shannon entropy was used to measure repertoire diversity, and the Gini coefficient was used to measure V-J evenness. A clonotype was considered public if more than one individual shared it. The public reads were run again by TCRdb, first through fastp at Q25 and then through MiXCR, and only productive beta chains were kept. Under each unique CDR3 protein, matching rows form one entry showing the most common genes and DNA. The V and J calls reflect TCRdb's pipeline rather than the authors' work. The sample table holds approximately 560,000 distinct CDR3 sequences, of which roughly 16% were seen once. The top ten clonotypes cover 12% of the sample.

The CDR3 sequence holds 13 residues, the cysteine and phenylalanine included. Kept here is only the CDR3 DNA, which spans 39 bases and is read in frame from base 1. As encoded in the germline V gene, CDR1 is SQVTM while CDR2 is ANQGSEA. V trim: 7 bases; J trim: 1 base; unmatched bases: 6. The paper's findings and limits, for the study overall: Preferential use of TRBV28, TRBJ1-2 and TRBJ2-5 was observed in persistent disease, whereas TRBV20-1 and TRBJ2-1 were favored in newly diagnosed disease. Sequencing and analysis were restricted to the TCR beta chain. More public clonotypes were shared among persistent patients (around 2,600) than among newly diagnosed patients (approximately 930). Because the primary lesion, thyroid tissue, could not be accessed, the study looked at peripheral blood alone. The small sample size was acknowledged by the authors as a limitation that may reduce accuracy. Lower TCR Shannon entropy and fewer highly expanded clones were observed in persistent Graves' disease patients than in newly diagnosed patients, which suggested clonal expansion.

Interpreted using the paper, the time point label stands for: newly diagnosed GD, antithyroid drugs for less than 3 months. RNA was extracted from PBMCs in TRIzol for both TCR sequencing and RNA sequencing. The diagnosis of Graves' disease followed American Thyroid Association guidelines. Patients were recruited from an endocrinology department in Xi'an, China. Each patient gave around 9.2 milliliters of peripheral blood, collected in an EDTA anticoagulant tube. Ficoll Paque Plus density gradient separation was used to isolate PBMCs, and no further T cell sorting was done. An Agilent 2100 Bioanalyzer and agarose gel were used to check RNA quality, while a NanoDrop 2000 measured RNA concentration. This clonotype was detected many times. The target of this receptor is not known. No base quality values were provided; no much bigger clone lies one nucleotide off. This sample was shared with a second study, whose subject was T cells in Graves' hyperthyroidism and ophthalmopathy. As the second study states: A patient counted as having stable Graves' hyperthyroidism if no progression to ophthalmopathy occurred over 18 months of follow-up. Hyperthyroidism patients were newly diagnosed, had a disease duration of under 2 months, and were aged 18 to 65 years. Exclusion was applied to patients with uncontrolled infections, other autoimmune diseases, pregnancy or lactation. Clinical symptoms, serum thyroxine and TRAb, thyroid ultrasound, and orbital computed tomography formed the basis for the diagnoses. A first-round RT-PCR of the TCR CDR3 used the HTBI primer set with the Qiagen OneStep RT-PCR kit. Blood samples also contained most of the expanded thyroid clonotypes (frequency above 0.001), which suggests that blood repertoires may reflect thyroid immune responses. Ophthalmopathy was separated from stable hyperthyroidism by a 13 V-J signature model, with over 85% sensitivity and 81% to 82% specificity obtained in cross-validation and 80%/75% obtained in testing. In validation, progression to ophthalmopathy was predicted by the model with roughly 69% sensitivity and 72% to 85% specificity, a median of approximately 7.1 months before onset. A discovery cohort of approximately 100 patients, roughly 45 with Graves' ophthalmopathy and 57 with stable Graves' hyperthyroidism, was used to find distinguishing TCR V-J signatures. Whether ophthalmopathy could be predicted prospectively was tested in an independent validation cohort made up of roughly 19 hyperthyroidism patients plus 17 patients who later progressed to ophthalmopathy. For training and testing, the 100 or so patients in the discovery cohort were randomly divided in a 7:3 ratio. The study also compared thyroid tissue and blood T-cell repertoires from 6 or 7 Graves' hyperthyroidism patients. Once sampling was done, hyperthyroidism patients were given methimazole at a starting dose of 30 mg daily, whereas ophthalmopathy patients were given high-dose intravenous methylprednisolone. Libraries were constructed in a second round of multiplex PCR, after which size selection and purification were carried out. Paired-end sequencing of the libraries was performed with 100 bp reads on an Illumina HiSeq2000. SOAPnuke was used to process the raw data, throwing out any read that contained adapters or uncalled bases, had a mean Phred below 15, or lacked an exact constant-primer or identifier match. COPE v1.2.5 was used to merge the high-quality paired reads, and each unique nucleotide sequence was defined as a clonotype. MiTCR v1.1 was used to align the clonotypes against IMGT TRBV, TRBD and TRBJ reference segments. The analysis was restricted to V-J combinations with a frequency above 0.0001, which together covered 99% to 99.2% of the repertoires. The TCS score was defined as the ratio of F50 (clonal expansion) to E x V (chaos), calculated using BLOSUM62-based TCRdist between CDR3 peptides within each V-J. Welch's t-statistics and random forest reduced several hundred V-J features to 13, which were used in a naive Bayes classifier (R e1071). No statistical method was used to set the sample size in advance, and investigators knew the group allocation. TCR Vbeta CDR3 sequencing of approximately 140 peripheral blood samples (under 45 ophthalmopathy, about 75 hyperthyroidism and approximately 17 progressor patients) is reported in the paper.

Sequencing used peripheral blood mononuclear cells (PBMCs), obtained at new diagnosis, from a patient treated with antithyroid drugs. This TCR came from a man between 18 and 35 years old with Graves disease. Donor details come from another sample of the same person, matched by shared clones. The rearranged chain carries TRBV29-1 and TRBJ1-1, with TRBD1 identical over 7 junction bases. The sequenced DNA: TGCAGCGCACGCCGGGACAGGAACACTGAAGCTTTCTTT. It codes for CSARRDRNTEAFF.